The clone carrying this T cell receptor (beta chain) was counted many times. Its antigen is not identified. From about 0.4 ug of RNA, a library with molecular barcoded alpha/delta and beta/gamma adaptors was made. TCRdb processed the reads anew with MiXCR; each CDR3 protein has one entry. The sample has more than 45,000 distinct CDR3 sequences; about 12% are singletons. This sample stems from a study of read filtering for tumor transcriptome and immune sequencing. Study-level results: Dropping single-read clonotypes raised IR-seq and RNA-seq shared-clonotype correlation.

Sequenced sample: a population of CD138-negative cells sorted from bone marrow. This TCR was sampled from a donor aged 40 or older with multiple myeloma.

CDR3 protein: CASSISLQGLFTEAFF. For the CDR3, the DNA is TGTGCCAGTAGTATAAGCCTCCAGGGACTGTTCACTGAAGCTTTCTTT. The V gene is TRBV19, the J gene TRBJ1-1; D might be TRBD1 (5 bases). Germline V gives CDR1 LNHDA, CDR2 SQIVND (reference sequence). V gave up 2 bases and J gave up 4 bases, with 17 bases separating them. This CDR3 is 16 amino acids long. Using reference TRBV19 and TRBJ1-1 for the parts outside the CDR3, the full variable domain is DGGITQSPKYLFRKEGQNVTLSCEQNLNHDAMYWYRQDPGQGLRLIYYSQIVNDFQKGDIAEGYSVSREKKESFPLTVTSAQKNPTAFYLCASSISLQGLFTEAFFGQGTRLTVV.